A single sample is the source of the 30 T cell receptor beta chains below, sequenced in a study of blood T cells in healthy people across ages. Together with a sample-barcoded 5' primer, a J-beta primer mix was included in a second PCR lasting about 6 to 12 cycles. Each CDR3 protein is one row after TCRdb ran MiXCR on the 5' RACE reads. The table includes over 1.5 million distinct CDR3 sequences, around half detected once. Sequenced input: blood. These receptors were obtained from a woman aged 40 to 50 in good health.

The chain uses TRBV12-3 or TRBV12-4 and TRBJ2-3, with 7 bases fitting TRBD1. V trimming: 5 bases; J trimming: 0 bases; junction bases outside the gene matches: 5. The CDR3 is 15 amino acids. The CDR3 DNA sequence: TGTGCCAGCAGTGTGACAGGGATTAGCACAGATACGCAGTATTTT. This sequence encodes CASSVTGISTDTQYF.

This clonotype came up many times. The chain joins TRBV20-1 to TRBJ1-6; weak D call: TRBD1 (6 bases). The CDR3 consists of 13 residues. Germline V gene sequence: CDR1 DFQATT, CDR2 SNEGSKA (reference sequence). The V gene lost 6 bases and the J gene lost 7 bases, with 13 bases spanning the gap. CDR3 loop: CSAVRGGNSPLHF. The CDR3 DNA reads TGCAGTGCCGTCAGGGGTGGGAATTCACCCCTCCACTTT.

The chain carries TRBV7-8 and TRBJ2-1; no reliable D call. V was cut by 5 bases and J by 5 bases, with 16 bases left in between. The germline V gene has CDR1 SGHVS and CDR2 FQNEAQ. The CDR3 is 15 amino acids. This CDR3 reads CASSLRAPDHNEQFF. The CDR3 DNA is TGTGCCAGCAGCCTCAGAGCACCGGACCACAATGAGCAGTTCTTC.

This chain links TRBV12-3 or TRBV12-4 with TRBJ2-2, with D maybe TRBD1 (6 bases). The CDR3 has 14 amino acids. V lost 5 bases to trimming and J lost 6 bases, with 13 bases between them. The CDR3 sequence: CASSQGSVAGELFF. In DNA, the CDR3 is TGTGCCAGCAGTCAGGGGTCTGTAGCCGGGGAGCTGTTTTTT.

Here the CDR3 reads CASSYSPSDYGYTF. As DNA, the CDR3 is TGTGCCAGCAGTTACTCTCCCTCAGACTATGGCTACACCTTC. This chain links TRBV6-5 with TRBJ1-2; D gene uncertain. CDR1 is MNHEY, CDR2 SVGAGI, per germline. The V end was cut by 0 bases, the J end by 3 bases, with 8 bases between. The CDR3 runs to 14 residues.

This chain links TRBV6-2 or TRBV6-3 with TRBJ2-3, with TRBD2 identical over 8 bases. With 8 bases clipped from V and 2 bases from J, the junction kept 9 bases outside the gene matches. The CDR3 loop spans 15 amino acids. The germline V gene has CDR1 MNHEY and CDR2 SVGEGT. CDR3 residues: CASVDSGAVTDTQYF. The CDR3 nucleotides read TGTGCCAGCGTAGATAGCGGGGCGGTCACAGATACGCAGTATTTT.

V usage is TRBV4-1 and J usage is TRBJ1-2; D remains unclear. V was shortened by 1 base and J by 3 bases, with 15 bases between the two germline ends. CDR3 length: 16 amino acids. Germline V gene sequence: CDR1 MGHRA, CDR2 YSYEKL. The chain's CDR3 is CASSQGLGSGYYGYTF. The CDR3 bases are TGCGCCAGCAGCCAAGGCCTTGGCTCCGGGTACTATGGCTACACCTTC.

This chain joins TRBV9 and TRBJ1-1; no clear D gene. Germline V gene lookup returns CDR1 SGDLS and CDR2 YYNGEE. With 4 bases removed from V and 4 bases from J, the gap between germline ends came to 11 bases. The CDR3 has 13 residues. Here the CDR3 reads CASSSQHGTEAFF. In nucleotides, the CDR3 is TGTGCCAGCAGCTCACAGCATGGCACTGAAGCTTTCTTT.

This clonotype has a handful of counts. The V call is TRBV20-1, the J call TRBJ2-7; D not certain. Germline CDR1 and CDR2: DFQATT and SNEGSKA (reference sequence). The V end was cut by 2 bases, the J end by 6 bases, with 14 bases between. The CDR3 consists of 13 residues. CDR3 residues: CSARSQVDLEQYF. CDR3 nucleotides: TGCAGTGCTAGAAGTCAGGTGGACCTCGAGCAGTACTTC.

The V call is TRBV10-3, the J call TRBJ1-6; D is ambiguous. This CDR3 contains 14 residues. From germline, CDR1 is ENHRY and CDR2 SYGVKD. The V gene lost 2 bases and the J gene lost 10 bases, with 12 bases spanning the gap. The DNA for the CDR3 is TGTGCCATCAGTGAGGGAGGGTTAGCCTCACCCCTCCACTTT. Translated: CAISEGGLASPLHF.

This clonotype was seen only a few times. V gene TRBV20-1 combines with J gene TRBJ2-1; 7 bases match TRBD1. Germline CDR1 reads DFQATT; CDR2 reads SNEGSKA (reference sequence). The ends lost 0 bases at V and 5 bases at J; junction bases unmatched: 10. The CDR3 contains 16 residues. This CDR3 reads CSARDRPGQTHNEQFF. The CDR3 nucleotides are TGCAGTGCTAGAGATCGCCCGGGACAGACTCACAATGAGCAGTTCTTC.

CDR3 nucleotides: TGTGCCAGCAGTGAGGGGGCCTCCGTCTACGAGCAGTACTTC. Translated: CASSEGASVYEQYF. This rearrangement joins TRBV2 to TRBJ2-7, with a tentative D call TRBD1 (6 bases). Germline CDR1 is SNHLY and CDR2 is FYNNEI. This CDR3 comprises 14 residues. Trimming cost V 3 bases and J 3 bases, with 12 bases left between them. The entire variable domain, with the rest obtained from reference TRBV2 and TRBJ2-7, is as follows: EPEVTQTPSHQVTQMGQEVILRCVPISNHLYFYWYRQILGQKVEFLVSFYNNEISEKSEIFDDQFSVERPDGSNFTLKIRSTKLEDSAMYFCASSEGASVYEQYFGPGTRLTVT.

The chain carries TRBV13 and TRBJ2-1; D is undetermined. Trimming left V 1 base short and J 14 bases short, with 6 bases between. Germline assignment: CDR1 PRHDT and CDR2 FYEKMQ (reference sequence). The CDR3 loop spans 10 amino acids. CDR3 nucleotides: TGTGCCAGCAGCTTAGCCGGAAAGTTCTTC. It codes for CASSLAGKFF. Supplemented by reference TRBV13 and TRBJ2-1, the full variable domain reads AAGVIQSPRHLIKEKRETATLKCYPIPRHDTVYWYQQGPGQDPQFLISFYEKMQSDKGSIPDRFSAQQFSDYHSELNMSSLELGDSALYFCASSLAGKFFGPGTRLTVL.

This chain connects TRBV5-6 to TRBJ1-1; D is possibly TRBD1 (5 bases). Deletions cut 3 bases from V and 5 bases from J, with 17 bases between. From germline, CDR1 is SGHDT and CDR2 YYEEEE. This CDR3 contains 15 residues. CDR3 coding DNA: TGTGCCAGCAGCTGGCGCTTAGGGGTCATGACTGAAGCTTTCTTT. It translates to CASSWRLGVMTEAFF.

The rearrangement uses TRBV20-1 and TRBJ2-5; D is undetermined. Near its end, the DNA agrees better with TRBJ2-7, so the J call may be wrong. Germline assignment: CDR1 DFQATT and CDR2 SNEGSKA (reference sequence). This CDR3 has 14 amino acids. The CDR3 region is CSAPRLGSPVEQYF. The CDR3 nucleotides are TGCAGTGCCCCACGGCTGGGTAGCCCAGTCGAGCAGTACTTC.

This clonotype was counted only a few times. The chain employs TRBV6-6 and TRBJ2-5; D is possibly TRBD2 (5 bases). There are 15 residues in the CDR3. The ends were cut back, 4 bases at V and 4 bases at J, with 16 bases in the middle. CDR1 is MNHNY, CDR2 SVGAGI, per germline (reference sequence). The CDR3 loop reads CASSSARGGRETQYF. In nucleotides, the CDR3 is TGTGCCAGCAGTTCTGCCCGGGGTGGCCGAGAGACCCAGTACTTC.

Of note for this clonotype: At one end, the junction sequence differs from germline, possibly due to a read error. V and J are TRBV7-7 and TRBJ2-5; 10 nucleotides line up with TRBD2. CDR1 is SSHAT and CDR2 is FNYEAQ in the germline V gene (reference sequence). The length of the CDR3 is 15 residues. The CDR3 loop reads CASSLTSGVPETQYF. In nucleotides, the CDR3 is TGTGCTAGCAGCTTAACTAGCGGGGTACCAGAGACCCAGTACTTC.

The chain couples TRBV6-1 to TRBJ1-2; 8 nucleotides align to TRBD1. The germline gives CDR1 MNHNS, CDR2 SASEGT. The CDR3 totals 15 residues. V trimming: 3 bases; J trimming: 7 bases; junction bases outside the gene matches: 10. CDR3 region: CASSDPGQGRSGYTF. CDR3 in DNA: TGTGCCAGCAGTGACCCCGGACAGGGTAGATCTGGCTACACCTTC.

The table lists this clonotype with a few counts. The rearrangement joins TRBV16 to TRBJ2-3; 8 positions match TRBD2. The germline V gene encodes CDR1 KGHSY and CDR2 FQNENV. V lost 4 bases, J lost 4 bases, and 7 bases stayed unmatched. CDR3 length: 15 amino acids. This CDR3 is CASSLIRTSSDTQYF. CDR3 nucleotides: TGTGCCAGCAGCCTAATCCGGACTAGCTCAGATACGCAGTATTTT.

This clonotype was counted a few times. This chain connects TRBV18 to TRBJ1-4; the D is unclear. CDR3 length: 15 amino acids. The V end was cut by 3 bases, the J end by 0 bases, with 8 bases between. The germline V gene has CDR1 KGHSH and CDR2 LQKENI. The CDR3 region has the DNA TGTGCCAGCTCACCCACGGGGACAACTAATGAAAAACTGTTTTTT. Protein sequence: CASSPTGTTNEKLFF.

CDR3 DNA sequence: TGCAGTGGTTTAGGCGGGGGGATGTCCTACGAGCAGTACTTC. As protein: CSGLGGGMSYEQYF. The chain links TRBV20-1 to TRBJ2-7, with 8 bases fitting TRBD2. The V gene's germline CDR1 is DFQATT and CDR2 SNEGSKA (reference sequence). The CDR3 covers 14 residues. Trimming at V came to 7 bases and at J to 1 base, leaving 9 bases not matched to a gene.

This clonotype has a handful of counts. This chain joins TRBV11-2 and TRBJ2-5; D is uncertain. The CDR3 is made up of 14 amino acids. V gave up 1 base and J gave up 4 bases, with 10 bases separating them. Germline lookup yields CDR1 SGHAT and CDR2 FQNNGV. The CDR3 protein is CASSLASLGETQYF. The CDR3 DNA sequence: TGTGCCAGCAGCTTAGCGTCTTTAGGAGAGACCCAGTACTTC.

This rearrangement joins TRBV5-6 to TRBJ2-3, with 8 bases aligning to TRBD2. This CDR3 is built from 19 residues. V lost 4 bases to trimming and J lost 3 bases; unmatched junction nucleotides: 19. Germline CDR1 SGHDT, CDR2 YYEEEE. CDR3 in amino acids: CASSIWVSRGGRETDTQYF. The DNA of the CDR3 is TGTGCCAGCAGCATTTGGGTTTCCCGGGGGGGGCGGGAAACAGATACGCAGTATTTT.

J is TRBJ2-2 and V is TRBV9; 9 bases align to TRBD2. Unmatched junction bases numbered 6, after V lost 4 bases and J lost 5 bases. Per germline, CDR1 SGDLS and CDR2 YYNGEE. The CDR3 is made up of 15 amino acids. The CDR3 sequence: CASSTSSGVTGELFF. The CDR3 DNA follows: TGTGCCAGCAGCACTTCTAGCGGGGTGACCGGGGAGCTGTTTTTT.

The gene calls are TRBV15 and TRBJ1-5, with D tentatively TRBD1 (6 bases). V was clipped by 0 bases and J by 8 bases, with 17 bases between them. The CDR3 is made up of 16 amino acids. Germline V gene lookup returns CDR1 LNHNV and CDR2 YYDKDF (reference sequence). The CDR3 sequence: CATSRDPGQSEEPQHF. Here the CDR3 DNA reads TGTGCCACCAGCAGAGATCCTGGACAGAGCGAGGAGCCCCAGCATTTT.

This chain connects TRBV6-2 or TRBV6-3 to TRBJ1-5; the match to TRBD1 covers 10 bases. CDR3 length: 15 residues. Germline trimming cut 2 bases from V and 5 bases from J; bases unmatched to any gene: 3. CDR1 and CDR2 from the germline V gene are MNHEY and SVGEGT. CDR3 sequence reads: CASSYAGQGYQPQHF. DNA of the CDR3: TGTGCCAGCAGTTACGCGGGACAGGGGTATCAGCCCCAGCATTTT.

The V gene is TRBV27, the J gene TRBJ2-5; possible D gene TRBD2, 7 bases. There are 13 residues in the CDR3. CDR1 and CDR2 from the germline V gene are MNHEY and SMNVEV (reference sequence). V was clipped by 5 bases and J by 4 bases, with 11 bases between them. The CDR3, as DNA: TGTGCCAGCAGTAATCGGGGGGCAGAGACCCAGTACTTC. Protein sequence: CASSNRGAETQYF.

The CDR3, as DNA: TGTGCCAGCAGTTCCTCCGGGACAGGGAAGAAAGAGACCCAGTACTTC. This sequence encodes CASSSSGTGKKETQYF. This chain uses TRBV6-6 with TRBJ2-5; 9 positions match TRBD1. Germline V gene lookup returns CDR1 MNHNY and CDR2 SVGAGI (reference sequence). The CDR3 loop spans 16 amino acids. Trimming took 4 bases from V and 3 from J; bases not matched to a gene: 9.

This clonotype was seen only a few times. CDR3 in amino acids: CASSLEALGSRVGEQFF. The CDR3 nucleotides read TGTGCCAGCAGCTTAGAGGCCCTGGGCTCCCGAGTTGGTGAGCAGTTCTTC. The genes are TRBV7-2 and TRBJ2-1; no firm D call. The CDR3 has 17 amino acids. Trimming removed 1 base from V and 9 bases from J, with 22 bases in between. From germline, CDR1 is SGHTA and CDR2 FQGNSA. The variable domain in full, completed from reference TRBV7-2 and TRBJ2-1, reads GAGVSQSPSNKVTEKGKDVELRCDPISGHTALYWYRQSLGQGLEFLIYFQGNSAPDKSGLPSDRFSAERTGGSVSTLTIQRTQQEDSAVYLCASSLEALGSRVGEQFFGPGTRLTVL.

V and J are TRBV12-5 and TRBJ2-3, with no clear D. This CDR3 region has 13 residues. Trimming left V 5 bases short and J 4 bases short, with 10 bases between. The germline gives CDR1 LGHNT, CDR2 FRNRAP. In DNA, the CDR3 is TGTGCTAGTGGTCAAAATCCCCCAGATACGCAGTATTTT. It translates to CASGQNPPDTQYF.